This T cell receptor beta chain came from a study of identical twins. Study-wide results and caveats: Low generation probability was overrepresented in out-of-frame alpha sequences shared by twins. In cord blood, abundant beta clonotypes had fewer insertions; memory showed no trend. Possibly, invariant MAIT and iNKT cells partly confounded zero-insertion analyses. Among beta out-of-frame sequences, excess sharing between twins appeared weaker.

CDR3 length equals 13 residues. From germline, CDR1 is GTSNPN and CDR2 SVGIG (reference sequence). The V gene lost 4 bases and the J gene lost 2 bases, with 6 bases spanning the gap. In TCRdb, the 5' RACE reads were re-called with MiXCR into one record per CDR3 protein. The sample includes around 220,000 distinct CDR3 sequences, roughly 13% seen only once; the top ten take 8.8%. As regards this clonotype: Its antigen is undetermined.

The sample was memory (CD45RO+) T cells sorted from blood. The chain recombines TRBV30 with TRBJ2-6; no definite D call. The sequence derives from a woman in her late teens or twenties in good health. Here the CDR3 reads CAWTRAGANVLTF. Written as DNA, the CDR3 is TGTGCCTGGACTCGAGCTGGGGCCAACGTCCTGACTTTC.